This entry concerns a single TCR beta chain. What it binds is not known. All donors were Caucasian adults living in Nashville, Tennessee. The CDR3 runs to 13 residues. Trimming left V 2 bases short and J 2 bases short, with 5 bases between. Germline lookup yields CDR1 SGHAT and CDR2 FQNNGV. This sample was included in a study of shared clonotypes between healthy human individuals. Overall study: Plates per donor: three CD4 naive, three CD4 memory, two CD8 naive, one CD8 memory.

Profiling relied on immunoSEQ multiplex PCR, and the TCRdb table lists in-frame clones only, not all of them. This table holds 2,500,000 or so clones, just under 95% found once. The study, taken as a whole, reports: As a rule, naive subsets had a larger estimated richness than memory subsets. Naive CD4 clonotype sharing across a few donors was around 5.5%.

The chain links TRBV11-2 to TRBJ2-3; D ambiguous. The source is a man aged 18 to 30 in good health. Some clones in this sample may be carry-over from other donors' samples. Sequencing was performed on naive CD4+ T cells from PBMCs. Subset defined: CD45RA+ positively selected. This CDR3 is CASSLRYTDTQYF. The CDR3 coding sequence is TGTGCCAGCAGCTTAAGGTACACAGATACGCAGTATTTT.